This T cell receptor beta chain was observed in a study of CD8 T cells in ankylosing spondylitis. A single record per CDR3 protein comes from TCRdb applying MiXCR to the 5' RACE reads. This table has under 250,000 distinct CDR3 sequences, around 32% appearing once. CDR3 length: 14 amino acids. V was clipped by 0 bases and J by 10 bases, with 13 bases between them. From germline, CDR1 is MGHRA and CDR2 YSYEKL. This clonotype was recorded a few times. The source of this sequence is a male donor with ankylosing spondylitis or in good health (not recorded which). The chain uses TRBV4-1 and TRBJ2-1; unclear D gene. Sequencing was performed on blood, either unsorted or a sorted T cell fraction (not recorded which). CDR3 bases: TGCGCCAGCAGCCAAGAGGGTTCGGCTCAAGAGCAGTTCTTC. This codes for CASSQEGSAQEQFF.